The following is a T cell receptor beta chain sequence with its context. Profiling relied on immunoSEQ multiplex PCR, and the TCRdb table lists in-frame clones only, not all of them. The sample shows about 480,000 clones, over 75% of them seen only once. The CDR3 has 16 residues. CDR1 SGHTS and CDR2 YDEGEE come from the germline V gene. J lost 1 base, V lost 3 bases, and 7 bases had no gene match. This entry is derived from a study of blood T cell repertoires in COVID-19. The chain has TRBV5-8 and TRBJ2-7, with 10 bases aligning to TRBD1. Specimen: PBMCs or T cells enriched from blood (not recorded which). This TCR was sampled from a woman in her forties who had recovered from COVID-19. The CDR3 DNA follows: TGTGCCAGCAGCTATTGGGGGGACAGGGGATCCTACGAGCAGTACTTC. It yields the protein CASSYWGDRGSYEQYF.